What follows are 8 T cell receptor beta chains derived from one specimen sequenced in a study of control samples from healthy donors and cancer patients. Here immunoSEQ multiplex PCR was the method, and the copy in TCRdb shows in-frame clones only, minus some. The data contain around 80,000 clones, 80% to 90% of them singletons. Sequences were obtained from blood. These receptors were obtained from a man aged 50 or older in good health.

The CDR3: CASSFEGYGYTF. In DNA form, the CDR3 reads TGTGCCAGCAGCTTTGAGGGGTATGGCTACACCTTC. The chain joins TRBV11-2 to TRBJ1-2; weak D call: TRBD1 (5 bases). Germline V gene sequence: CDR1 SGHAT, CDR2 FQNNGV. Trimming removed 3 bases from V and 5 bases from J, with 7 bases in between. The CDR3 has 12 residues. The entire variable domain, with the rest obtained from reference TRBV11-2 and TRBJ1-2, is as follows: EAGVAQSPRYKIIEKRQSVAFWCNPISGHATLYWYQQILGQGPKLLIQFQNNGVVDDSQLPKDRFSAERLKGVDSTLKIQPAKLEDSAVYLCASSFEGYGYTFGSGTRLTVV.

There are a few counts of this clone. The V gene is TRBV19, the J gene TRBJ1-2; 9 nucleotides align to TRBD1. Germline CDR1 LNHDA, CDR2 SQIVND (reference sequence). After removal of 6 bases from V and 4 bases from J, the junction contained 6 bases not matched to a gene. There are 14 residues in the CDR3. The CDR3 nucleotides read TGTGCCAGTAGACGACAGGGGGAACCCTATGGCTACACCTTC. It codes for CASRRQGEPYGYTF.

This chain connects TRBV12-3 or TRBV12-4 to TRBJ1-1, with D possibly TRBD1 on 6 matching bases. The CDR3 consists of 13 residues. Trimming stripped 4 bases from V and 1 base from J, with 7 bases between. CDR3 DNA sequence: TGTGCCAGCAGTTCGGGACAGAACACTGAAGCTTTCTTT. Translation gives CASSSGQNTEAFF.

The chain has TRBV18 and TRBJ2-5, with D perhaps TRBD2 (6 bases). In germline, CDR1 is KGHSH, CDR2 LQKENI. V was trimmed by 2 bases and J by 5 bases, leaving 15 bases between them. CDR3 size: 15 residues. The CDR3 reads CASSPGLQGGETQYF. In DNA, the CDR3 is TGTGCCAGCTCACCAGGTCTCCAAGGAGGGGAGACCCAGTACTTC.

This clone was observed once. The J gene is TRBJ2-4, the V gene TRBV6-2 or TRBV6-3, with 9 bases matching TRBD2. The CDR3 totals 16 residues. Germline assignment: CDR1 MNHEY and CDR2 SVGEGT. Germline trimming cut 3 bases from V and 3 bases from J; bases unmatched to any gene: 6. CDR3 DNA sequence: TGTGCCAGCAGTTATGCTAGCGGGGTCCTCAAAAACATTCAGTACTTC. Translated: CASSYASGVLKNIQYF.

The chain couples TRBV29-1 to TRBJ2-3; no clear D. Germline CDR1 SQVTM, CDR2 ANQGSEA. V lost 3 bases, J lost 4 bases, and 8 bases lay in between. The CDR3 length is 12 residues. CDR3 in amino acids: CSVDLGSDTQYF. The CDR3 DNA sequence: TGCAGCGTTGATTTGGGTTCAGATACGCAGTATTTT.

This clone occurred once. The chain combines TRBV9 with TRBJ1-5; no reliable D call. CDR1 is SGDLS and CDR2 is YYNGEE in the germline V gene. Trimming removed 0 bases at V and 4 bases at J, with 8 bases between. This CDR3 comprises 14 residues. CDR3 DNA: TGTGCCAGCAGCGTAGGGGCGGGGAATCAGCCCCAGCATTTT. Translating gives CASSVGAGNQPQHF.

CDR3 nucleotides: TGTGCCAGCAGCCAGGACAGGGTCGGCTATGGCTACACCTTC. It yields the protein CASSQDRVGYGYTF. J is TRBJ1-2 and V is TRBV13; 8 nucleotides align to TRBD1. This CDR3 is built from 14 residues. V lost 5 bases, J lost 4 bases, and 6 bases stayed unmatched. From germline, CDR1 is PRHDT and CDR2 FYEKMQ (reference sequence). The full variable domain, with the rest looked up from reference TRBV13 and TRBJ1-2, is AAGVIQSPRHLIKEKRETATLKCYPIPRHDTVYWYQQGPGQDPQFLISFYEKMQSDKGSIPDRFSAQQFSDYHSELNMSSLELGDSALYFCASSQDRVGYGYTFGSGTRLTVV.